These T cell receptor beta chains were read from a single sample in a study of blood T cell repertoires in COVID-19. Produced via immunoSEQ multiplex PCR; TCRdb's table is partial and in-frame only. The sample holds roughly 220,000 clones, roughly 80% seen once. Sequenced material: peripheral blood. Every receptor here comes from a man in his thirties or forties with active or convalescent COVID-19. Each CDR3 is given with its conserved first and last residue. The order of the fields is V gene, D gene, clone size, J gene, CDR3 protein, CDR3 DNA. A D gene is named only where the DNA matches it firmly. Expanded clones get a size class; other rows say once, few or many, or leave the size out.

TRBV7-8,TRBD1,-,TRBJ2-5,CASSYDRGKTQYF,TGTGCCAGCAGCTACGACAGGGGAAAGACCCAGTACTTC
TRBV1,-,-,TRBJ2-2,CTSSQDYRTSGTGELFF,TGCACCAGCAGCCAAGATTACAGGACTAGCGGCACCGGGGAGCTGTTTTTT
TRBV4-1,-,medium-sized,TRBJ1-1,CASSQAGGYGEAFF,TGCGCCAGCAGCCAAGCGGGGGGATACGGTGAAGCTTTCTTT
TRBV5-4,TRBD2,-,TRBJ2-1,CASSLATIFLAGEVEQFF,TGTGCCAGCAGCTTGGCGACCATCTTTCTAGCGGGAGAAGTTGAGCAGTTCTTC
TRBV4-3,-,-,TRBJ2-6,CASSQPPGSGANVLTF,TGCGCCAGCAGCCAACCCCCGGGCTCTGGGGCCAACGTCCTGACTTTC
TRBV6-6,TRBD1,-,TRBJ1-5,CASSYSEDRGQPQHF,TGTGCCAGCAGTTACTCTGAGGACAGGGGCCAGCCCCAGCATTTT
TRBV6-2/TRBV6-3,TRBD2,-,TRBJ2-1,CASSLGASGTHNEQFF,TGTGCCAGCAGTTTGGGCGCTAGCGGGACCCACAATGAGCAGTTCTTC
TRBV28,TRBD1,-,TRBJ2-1,CASITNSGTGHNEQFF,TGTGCCAGCATTACAAACTCCGGGACAGGGCACAATGAGCAGTTCTTC
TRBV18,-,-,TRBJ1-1,CASSPRAGVRGVEAFF,TGTGCCAGCTCACCAAGGGCGGGGGTGAGAGGAGTTGAAGCTTTCTTT
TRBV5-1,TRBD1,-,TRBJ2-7,CASSLYGTGPREQYF,TGCGCCAGCAGCTTGTATGGGACAGGACCTAGGGAGCAGTACTTC
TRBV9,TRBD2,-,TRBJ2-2,CASSVGLAGAGTGELFF,TGTGCCAGCAGCGTGGGACTAGCGGGAGCGGGCACCGGGGAGCTGTTTTTT
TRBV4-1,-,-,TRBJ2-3,CASSSRVGDTQYF,TGCGCCAGCAGCTCCAGGGTGGGAGATACGCAGTATTTT
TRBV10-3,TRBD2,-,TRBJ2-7,CAISESTSGGLF,TGTGCCATCAGTGAGTCGACTAGCGGGGGGCTCTTC
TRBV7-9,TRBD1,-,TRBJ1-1,CASSLAPGGNTEAFF,TGTGCCAGCAGCTTAGCTCCAGGGGGGAACACTGAAGCTTTCTTT
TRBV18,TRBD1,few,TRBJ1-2,CASSPEGTGVSMGYTF,TGTGCCAGCTCACCAGAGGGGACAGGGGTTTCTATGGGCTACACCTTC
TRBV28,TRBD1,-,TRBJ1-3,CASSSLGQGAGNTIYF,TGTGCCAGCAGCTCACTCGGACAGGGGGCCGGGAACACCATATATTTT
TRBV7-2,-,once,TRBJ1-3,CASSPGDSGNTIYF,TGTGCCAGCAGCCCGGGGGACTCTGGAAACACCATATATTTT
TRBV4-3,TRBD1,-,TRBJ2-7,CASSRLTGTGSYEQYF,TGCGCCAGCAGCCGACTGACAGGGACCGGGTCCTACGAGCAGTACTTC
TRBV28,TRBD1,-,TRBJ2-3,CASRLQGPQYF,TGTGCCAGCAGGTTACAGGGGCCGCAGTATTTT
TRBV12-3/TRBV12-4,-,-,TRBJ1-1,CASSLTANTEAFF,TGTGCCAGCAGTTTAACAGCGAACACTGAAGCTTTCTTT
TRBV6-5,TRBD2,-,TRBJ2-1,CASSRTSGGNEQFF,TGTGCCAGCAGTCGGACTAGCGGGGGAAATGAGCAGTTCTTC
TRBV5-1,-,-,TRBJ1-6,CASSLWGTDSPLHF,TGCGCCAGCAGCTTGTGGGGCACGGATTCACCCCTCCACTTT
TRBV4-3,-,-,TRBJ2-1,CASSQVVGASSYNEQFF,TGCGCCAGCAGCCAAGTAGTAGGAGCTTCATCCTACAATGAGCAGTTCTTC
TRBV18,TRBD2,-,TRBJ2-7,CASSQPGLGDREQYF,TGTGCCAGCTCACAACCGGGACTAGGGGATCGCGAGCAGTACTTC
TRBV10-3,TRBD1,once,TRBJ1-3,CAISSGRGSSGNTIYF,TGTGCCATCAGTTCGGGCAGGGGGTCTTCTGGAAACACCATATATTTT
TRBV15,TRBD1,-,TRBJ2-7,CATSRGQGKSEQYF,TGTGCCACCAGCAGGGGACAGGGGAAGAGCGAGCAGTACTTC
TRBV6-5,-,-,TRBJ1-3,CASSYEQTGATIYF,TGTGCCAGCAGTTATGAGCAGACTGGAGCCACCATATATTTT
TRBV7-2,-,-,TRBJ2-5,CASTPMGRGQETQYF,TGTGCCAGCACCCCCATGGGGCGGGGACAAGAGACCCAGTACTTC
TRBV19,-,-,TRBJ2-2,CASSPGGTANTGELFF,TGTGCCAGTAGCCCGGGGGGGACAGCGAACACCGGGGAGCTGTTTTTT
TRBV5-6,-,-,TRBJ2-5,CASRRRLAPQETQYF,TGTGCCAGCAGAAGGAGGCTAGCGCCTCAAGAGACCCAGTACTTC
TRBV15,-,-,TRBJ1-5,CATSSEGNQPQHF,TGTGCCACCAGTTCCGAGGGCAATCAGCCCCAGCATTTT
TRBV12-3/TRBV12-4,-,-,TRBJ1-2,CASSKEWADGYTF,TGTGCCAGCAGCAAAGAATGGGCCGATGGCTACACCTTC